This T cell receptor beta chain was identified in a study of shared clonotypes between healthy human individuals. Whole-study findings and limits: When compared with the clonotypes that were shared by all four sorted-subset donors, the non-shared clonotypes turned out to have lower generation probabilities. Larger richness was generally estimated for naive than memory subsets. Clonotype sharing among donors was expected to depend on sequencing depth.

Researchers ran the assay at a deep level. TCRdb keeps only in-frame clones here, not all; method: immunoSEQ multiplex PCR. This sample has about 960,000 clones, with approximately 76% found just once. Germline values: CDR1 SGHKS, CDR2 YYEKEE (reference sequence). The CDR3 sequence is 15 residues long. Trimming shortened V by 0 bases and J by 0 bases, and 9 bases separated the two germline ends. With respect to this clone: What it binds is unknown.

V and J are TRBV5-5 and TRBJ1-1, with D perhaps matching TRBD1 (5 bases). The receptor comes from a man aged 18-30 years in good health. Sequenced material: memory CD4+ T cells sorted from blood. Indicated subset: CD45RA-negative fraction. The CDR3 DNA is TGTGCCAGCAGCTTGGGAGGGACGGTGAACACTGAAGCTTTCTTT. Its translation: CASSLGGTVNTEAFF. The full variable domain, its missing parts supplied by reference TRBV5-5 and TRBJ1-1, is DAGVTQSPTHLIKTRGQQVTLRCSPISGHKSVSWYQQVLGQGPQFIFQYYEKEERGRGNFPDRFSARQFPNYSSELNVNALLLGDSALYLCASSLGGTVNTEAFFGQGTRLTVV.